This TCR beta chain emerged from a study of T cells in women clearing cervical HPV infection. Study background: Controls gave blood once infection was undetectable; cases at lesion identification. Broader study findings: Unknown T-cell numbers per sample may underlie the richness differences. Cases and controls were distinguished at AUC about 0.8 by richness and V genes. Repertoire richness, not evenness, was significantly elevated in CIN3+ cases versus controls.

With 4 bases removed from V and 2 bases from J, the gap between germline ends came to 11 bases. This CDR3 is 14 amino acids long. Germline loops: CDR1 MNHNS, CDR2 SASEGT. A remark on this clone: Its antigen is not identified. Read sequence stops 3 residues before the CDR3 end, and the germline J gene provides the missing end.

Some clones are missing from TCRdb's copy, which holds only in-frame ones; the method was immunoSEQ multiplex PCR. Its table lists about 31,000 clones. The sequencing sample was made of blood buffy coat. The rearrangement uses TRBV6-1 and TRBJ1-1; D uncertain. The source is a woman between 18 and 70 years old with a cervical HPV16 infection that either progressed to CIN3+ or cleared (not recorded which). The CDR3 DNA, read in part, is TGTGCCAGCAGTGTCTGGGCAGGAAACACTGAA. This encodes CASSVWAGNTE. The entire CDR3 protein reads CASSVWAGNTEAFF.